This T cell receptor beta chain was identified during a study of human T cells and chemical hapten exposure. On the study more broadly: Small volume differences among pooled libraries mainly caused per-sample TCR yield variation.

One entry per CDR3 protein, called by TCRdb with MiXCR from the 5' RACE reads. This sample has roughly 120,000 distinct CDR3 sequences; approximately 20% occur once, and the top ten carry 2.5% to 3.5%. From whole blood left unfractionated, total RNA was extracted. This CDR3 has 15 amino acids. The V gene's germline CDR1 is ENHRY and CDR2 SYGVKD. The J segment lost 4 bases and the V segment lost 5 bases, leaving 4 bases of the junction unmatched. The clonotype originates from a human donor in good health. V is TRBV10-3 and J is TRBJ2-6; 8 positions match TRBD1. The CDR3 loop reads CAISSQGAGANVLTF. CDR3 nucleotides: TGTGCCATCAGTAGCCAGGGGGCGGGGGCCAACGTCCTGACTTTC.